The 21 T cell receptor beta chains given below trace back to one sample, sequenced in a study of early T cells in non-severe SARS-CoV-2 infection. MiXCR, applied by TCRdb to the 5' RACE reads, yields one record per CDR3 protein. This sample has some 97,000 distinct CDR3 sequences, with 9.5% to 11% found just once. The source was whole blood, collected at baseline. Every receptor here comes from an adult who was a healthcare worker with PCR-confirmed SARS-CoV-2 infection or an uninfected control (not recorded which).

This clonotype was recorded at least ten times. The gene calls are TRBV6-2 or TRBV6-3 and TRBJ1-5; D is ambiguous. CDR1 is MNHEY and CDR2 is SVGEGT in the germline V gene. V was trimmed by 6 bases and J by 3 bases, leaving 15 bases between them. This CDR3 is 15 amino acids long. CDR3 loop: CASRAFRADNQPQHF. The CDR3 DNA sequence: TGTGCCAGCAGAGCATTTCGGGCGGACAATCAGCCCCAGCATTTT.

The chain uses TRBV6-1 and TRBJ1-5; unclear D gene. V lost 8 bases, J lost 5 bases, and 13 bases lay in between. The CDR3 spans 13 residues. CDR1 MNHNS and CDR2 SASEGT come from the germline V gene. This chain's CDR3 is CASVLTPHQPQHF. For the CDR3, the DNA is TGTGCCAGCGTCTTAACCCCTCATCAGCCCCAGCATTTT.

Only a few counts were recorded for this clonotype. A junction boundary mismatches the germline segment, possibly from a read error. The CDR3 sequence is CASSQDLNGKLFF. The CDR3 DNA reads as TGTGCCAGCAGCCAAGACCTCAATGGAAAACTGTTTTTT. The V call is TRBV3-1, the J call TRBJ1-4, with D unresolved. The CDR3 is 13 residues long. Germline CDR1 reads LGHDT; CDR2 reads YNNKEL (reference sequence). Variable domain in full (rest from reference TRBV3-1 and TRBJ1-4): DTAVSQTPKYLVTQMGNDKSIKCEQNLGHDTMYWYKQDSKKFLKIMFSYNNKELIINETVPNRFSPKSPDKAHLNLHINSLELGDSAVYFCASSQDLNGKLFFGSGTQLSVL.

This clonotype was seen more than once but under ten times. This CDR3 reads CASSIGQSVEKLFF. The CDR3 DNA is TGTGCCAGTAGTATCGGGCAGTCTGTGGAAAAACTGTTTTTT. This rearrangement joins TRBV19 to TRBJ1-4; D call uncertain. The CDR3 totals 14 residues. Germline assignment: CDR1 LNHDA and CDR2 SQIVND (reference sequence). V lost 3 bases and J lost 8, with 13 bases in between.

This clonotype was seen many times. CDR3 amino acids: CASSSASGGRAFF. Here the CDR3 DNA reads TGTGCCAGCAGCTCCGCTTCAGGTGGTCGAGCTTTCTTT. V usage is TRBV7-3 and J usage is TRBJ1-1; the D is unclear. The CDR3 loop spans 13 amino acids. The germline V gene has CDR1 SGHTA and CDR2 FQGTGA. Deletions cut 4 bases from V and 10 bases from J, with 16 bases between.

The DNA of the CDR3 is TGCAGTGCTGAAGCTGGACTAGCGGGGGGCACGAACACCGGGGAGCTGTTTTTT. Protein product: CSAEAGLAGGTNTGELFF. The genes are TRBV20-1 and TRBJ2-2; 14 bases are shared with TRBD2. Germline CDR1 is DFQATT and CDR2 is SNEGSKA (reference sequence). This CDR3 comprises 18 residues. V trimming: 5 bases; J trimming: 0 bases; junction bases outside the gene matches: 8.

V usage is TRBV9 and J usage is TRBJ2-1, with unresolved D. This CDR3 contains 13 residues. V lost 5 bases and J lost 1, with 7 bases in between. Per germline, CDR1 SGDLS and CDR2 YYNGEE. CDR3 in DNA: TGTGCCAGCAGTCTTCAATCCTACAATGAGCAGTTCTTC. This sequence encodes CASSLQSYNEQFF.

The chain joins TRBV7-3 to TRBJ2-2, with D unclear. V was shortened by 4 bases and J by 2 bases, with 8 bases between the two germline ends. Per germline, CDR1 SGHTA and CDR2 FQGTGA. There are 14 residues in the CDR3. The CDR3 DNA reads as TGTGCCAGCAGCTACGGACCCAACACCGGGGAGCTGTTTTTT. Amino acid sequence: CASSYGPNTGELFF.

This clonotype has only a few counts. This chain joins TRBV29-1 and TRBJ2-7; 8 nucleotides align to TRBD1. Germline CDR1 and CDR2: SQVTM and ANQGSEA. CDR3 length: 14 amino acids. V shed 0 bases and J 3 bases; nucleotides not matched to a gene: 4. The CDR3 bases are TGCAGCGTTGAAGAAGGGACAGGCGGCTACGAGCAGTACTTC. Residues: CSVEEGTGGYEQYF.

This clonotype showed up many times. The chain recombines TRBV9 with TRBJ2-2; D uncertain. Trimming left V 2 bases short and J 4 bases short, with 9 bases between. Looked up from germline, CDR1 is SGDLS and CDR2 is YYNGEE. The CDR3 loop spans 14 amino acids. CDR3 region: CASSVDSLTGELFF. CDR3 bases: TGTGCCAGCAGCGTTGACTCTCTCACCGGGGAGCTGTTTTTT.

This chain uses TRBV3-1 with TRBJ2-5; TRBD2 agrees at 14 bases. Germline values: CDR1 LGHDT, CDR2 YNNKEL (reference sequence). Trimming removed 5 bases from V and 5 bases from J; junction bases left unmatched: 10. CDR3 size: 17 residues. Here the CDR3 reads CASSARLAGGPSETQYF. The CDR3 nucleotides are TGTGCCAGCAGCGCTCGACTAGCGGGGGGGCCTTCGGAGACCCAGTACTTC.

This clonotype was observed a handful of times. This chain connects TRBV20-1 to TRBJ2-1, with TRBD2 matching 13 bases. V trimming: 3 bases; J trimming: 6 bases; junction bases outside the gene matches: 5. CDR1 and CDR2 from the germline V gene are DFQATT and SNEGSKA (reference sequence). The CDR3 loop spans 15 amino acids. The CDR3 DNA is TGCAGTGCTAGCGGGACTAGCGGGAAGGGCAATGAGCAGTTCTTC. Amino acids: CSASGTSGKGNEQFF.

V and J are TRBV11-2 and TRBJ1-4; D perhaps matches TRBD1 (5 bases). The V end was cut by 0 bases, the J end by 8 bases, with 16 bases between. The CDR3 covers 16 residues. CDR1 and CDR2 (germline): SGHAT, FQNNGV. The CDR3 nucleotides read TGTGCCAGCAGCTTAGAAGGGGCCGGTTTGGGAGAAAAACTGTTTTTT. Its translation is CASSLEGAGLGEKLFF.

At least ten counts were recorded for this clonotype. The rearrangement links TRBV6-2 or TRBV6-3 to TRBJ2-1, with 11 bases identical to TRBD2. Germline trimming cut 6 bases from V and 8 bases from J; bases unmatched to any gene: 6. The germline CDR1 and CDR2 sequences are MNHEY and SVGEGT. The CDR3 totals 14 residues. Written as DNA, the CDR3 is TGTGCCAGCAGGCTAGCGGGAGGAAAGGATGAGCAGTTCTTC. It is translated as CASRLAGGKDEQFF.

The chain has TRBV29-1 and TRBJ2-5; TRBD2 aligns across 10 bases. With 7 bases clipped from V and 5 bases from J, the junction kept 10 bases outside the gene matches. Looked up from germline, CDR1 is SQVTM and CDR2 is ANQGSEA. The CDR3 is 14 amino acids. The DNA for the CDR3 is TGCAGCGCTGTGCTAGCGGGAGTTAGGGAGACCCAGTACTTC. As protein: CSAVLAGVRETQYF.

The V call is TRBV12-3 or TRBV12-4, the J call TRBJ2-1; 11 positions agree with TRBD2. V lost 8 bases to trimming and J lost 3 bases; unmatched junction nucleotides: 0. The CDR3 is 13 amino acids. The CDR3 DNA follows: TGTGCCAGCGGGACTAGCGGCTACAATGAGCAGTTCTTC. Protein: CASGTSGYNEQFF.

The chain carries TRBV20-1 and TRBJ1-2; D is possibly TRBD1 (5 bases). V was trimmed by 6 bases and J by 4 bases, leaving 15 bases between them. This CDR3 has 13 residues. Germline V gene data show CDR1 as DFQATT and CDR2 as SNEGSKA (reference sequence). The CDR3 DNA reads as TGCAGTGCCCCAGGAGGGGTGGGCTATGGCTACACCTTC. Its translation: CSAPGGVGYGYTF.

This chain connects TRBV9 to TRBJ1-6; a weak D match, TRBD1 (6 bases). The CDR3 is made up of 16 amino acids. CDR1 is SGDLS, CDR2 YYNGEE, per germline. V was cut by 0 bases and J by 7 bases, with 14 bases left in between. The CDR3 nucleotides read TGTGCCAGCAGCGTAGAGGGCGGGGGGCCGAATTCACCCCTCCACTTT. Its protein is CASSVEGGGPNSPLHF.

The chain uses TRBV13 and TRBJ2-7, with TRBD1 matching 9 bases. The CDR3 spans 14 residues. With V trimmed by 5 bases and J by 6 bases, 8 bases remained unmatched. Per the germline V gene, CDR1 is PRHDT and CDR2 is FYEKMQ (reference sequence). The CDR3 is CASSQTGGSIEQYF. In DNA, the CDR3 is TGTGCCAGCAGCCAGACAGGGGGATCGATCGAGCAGTACTTC. Full variable domain (remainder filled in from reference TRBV13 and TRBJ2-7): AAGVIQSPRHLIKEKRETATLKCYPIPRHDTVYWYQQGPGQDPQFLISFYEKMQSDKGSIPDRFSAQQFSDYHSELNMSSLELGDSALYFCASSQTGGSIEQYFGPGTRLTVT.

This clonotype was counted ten times or more. The rearrangement links TRBV5-5 to TRBJ2-7, with D tentatively TRBD1 (6 bases). This CDR3 is 14 amino acids long. V dropped 0 bases and J dropped 2 bases, with 9 bases sitting between them. Germline CDR1 reads SGHKS; CDR2 reads YYEKEE (reference sequence). As DNA, the CDR3 is TGTGCCAGCAGCTTGGACAGGGCGGCCTACGAGCAGTACTTC. Protein: CASSLDRAAYEQYF.

This clonotype was detected a few times. The rearrangement joins TRBV5-4 to TRBJ2-1, with 8 positions matching TRBD1. The junction had 6 bases not matched to a gene; V was cut back by 3 bases and J by 4 bases. Per the germline V gene, CDR1 is SGHNT and CDR2 is YYREEE (reference sequence). The CDR3 length is 15 residues. Here the CDR3 reads CASSSTGQAYNEQFF. The CDR3 DNA reads TGTGCCAGCAGCTCGACGGGACAGGCGTACAATGAGCAGTTCTTC. The whole variable domain, filled in from reference TRBV5-4 and TRBJ2-1, reads ETGVTQSPTHLIKTRGQQVTLRCSSQSGHNTVSWYQQALGQGPQFIFQYYREEENGRGNFPPRFSGLQFPNYSSELNVNALELDDSALYLCASSSTGQAYNEQFFGPGTRLTVL.